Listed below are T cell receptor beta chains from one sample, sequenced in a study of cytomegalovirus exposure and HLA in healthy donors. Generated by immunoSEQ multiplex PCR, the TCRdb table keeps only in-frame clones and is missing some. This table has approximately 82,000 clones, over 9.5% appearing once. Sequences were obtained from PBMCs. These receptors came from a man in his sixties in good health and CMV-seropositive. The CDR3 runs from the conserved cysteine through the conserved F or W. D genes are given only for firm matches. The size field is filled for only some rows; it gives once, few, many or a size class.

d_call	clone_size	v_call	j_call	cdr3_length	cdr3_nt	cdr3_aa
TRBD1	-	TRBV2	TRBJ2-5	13	TGTGCCAGCACTTGGGACAGCCAAGAGACCCAGTACTTC	CASTWDSQETQYF
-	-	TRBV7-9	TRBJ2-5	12	TGTGCCAGCAGCTTATTCGAGGAGACCCAGTACTTC	CASSLFEETQYF
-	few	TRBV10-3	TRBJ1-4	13	TGTGCCATCAGGGGGCCAACTAATGAAAAACTGTTTTTT	CAIRGPTNEKLFF
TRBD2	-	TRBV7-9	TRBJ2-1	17	TGTGCCAGCAGCCAGGGACTAGCGGGAGTCCATTACAATGAGCAGTTCTTC	CASSQGLAGVHYNEQFF
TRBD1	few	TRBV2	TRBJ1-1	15	TGTGCCAGCAGCGAACAGGGGACCCCGTTGGCTGAAGCTTTCTTT	CASSEQGTPLAEAFF
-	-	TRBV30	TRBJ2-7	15	TGTGCCTGGAGTCCGCGGCGTGTAGTGTCCTACGAGCAGTACTTC	CAWSPRRVVSYEQYF
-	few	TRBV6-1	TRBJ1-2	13	TGTGCCAGCAGCGCGACAGGAACCTATGGCTACACCTTC	CASSATGTYGYTF
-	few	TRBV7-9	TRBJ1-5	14	TGTGCCAGCAGCTTAGTGGACAGTAATCAGCCCCAGCATTTT	CASSLVDSNQPQHF
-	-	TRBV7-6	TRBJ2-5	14	TGTGCCAGCAGCTTACGACGGGAGCCGGAGACCCAGTACTTC	CASSLRREPETQYF
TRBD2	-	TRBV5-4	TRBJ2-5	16	TGTGCCAGCAGCCCTTGGGGGCGGGAGGTTCCGGAGACCCAGTACTTC	CASSPWGREVPETQYF
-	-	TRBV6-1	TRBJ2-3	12	TGTGCCAGCAGACCCATGGAGGATACGCAGTATTTT	CASRPMEDTQYF
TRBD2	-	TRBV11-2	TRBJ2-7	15	TGTGCCAGCTCCGAGGTGAGAAGCGGGAGGGGCGAGCAGTACTTC	CASSEVRSGRGEQYF
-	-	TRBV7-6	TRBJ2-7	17	TGTGCCAGCAGCTTAGGCGCGGGTAGGAAAGGAGCCTCCGAGCAGTACTTC	CASSLGAGRKGASEQYF
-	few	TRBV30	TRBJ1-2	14	TGTGCCTGGAGCCAGGGCTCGGCCAACTATGGCTACACCTTC	CAWSQGSANYGYTF